This entry lists 17 T cell receptor beta chains sequenced from one sample in a study of long-term antiretroviral therapy in people with HIV. The authors ran the immunoSEQ assay, v3.0, at survey level. This table comes from immunoSEQ multiplex PCR, and its TCRdb copy is limited to in-frame clones, with some not included. The sample yields some 11,000 clones, around 77% seen once. This specimen consisted of unsorted PBMCs, obtained 0.8 years before starting antiretroviral therapy. The source of these receptors is a woman aged 40 to 50 with HIV.

The chain is built from TRBV19 and TRBJ1-4; 7 bases are a match to TRBD1. The germline V gene has CDR1 LNHDA and CDR2 SQIVND (reference sequence). The CDR3 runs 17 residues. V shed 1 base and J 6 bases; nucleotides not matched to a gene: 11. This CDR3 is CASSIALGGTAYEKLFF. The CDR3 nucleotides read TGTGCCAGTAGTATAGCCCTCGGAGGGACAGCATATGAAAAACTGTTTTTT.

This chain links TRBV7-2 with TRBJ1-5, with D possibly being TRBD1 (6 bases). Trimming cost V 2 bases and J 2 bases, with 7 bases left between them. CDR3 length: 14 residues. CDR1 SGHTA and CDR2 FQGNSA come from the germline V gene. CDR3 in DNA: TGTGCCAGCAGCTTACGACAGGGCAATCAGCCCCAGCATTTT. It codes for CASSLRQGNQPQHF.

This clone showed up just a few times. The chain recombines TRBV4-2 with TRBJ1-5; D unresolved. The CDR3 has 15 amino acids. Germline-derived CDR1 and CDR2 are LGHNA and YNFKEQ. V lost 0 bases and J lost 5, with 11 bases in between. CDR3: CASSQDWMPDQPQHF. In nucleotides, the CDR3 is TGTGCCAGCAGCCAAGATTGGATGCCAGATCAGCCCCAGCATTTT.

The chain couples TRBV7-6 to TRBJ2-7; 7 nucleotides align to TRBD2. Trimming took 5 bases from V and 4 from J; bases not matched to a gene: 11. The germline V gene encodes CDR1 SGHVS and CDR2 FNYEAQ. The CDR3 contains 15 residues. DNA of the CDR3: TGTGCCAGCAGCACCGGTGCGGGAGCCTCGTACGAGCAGTACTTC. Translation gives CASSTGAGASYEQYF.

The chain uses TRBV30 and TRBJ2-2, with D unresolved. The V and J ends lost 2 bases and 0 bases respectively, with 7 bases between them. This CDR3 is 14 amino acids long. CDR1 GTSNPN and CDR2 SVGIG come from the germline V gene (reference sequence). In DNA form, the CDR3 reads TGTGCCTGGAGTCCTCTTTCGAACACCGGGGAGCTGTTTTTT. It codes for CAWSPLSNTGELFF.

The chain links TRBV28 to TRBJ2-2; D could derive from TRBD1 or TRBD2 (5 bases each). Trimming removed 5 bases from V and 1 base from J, with 17 bases in between. The CDR3 has 17 residues. In germline, CDR1 is MDHEN, CDR2 SYDVKM. Here the CDR3 DNA reads TGTGCCAGCAGTCCGCCGTGGGGGAGTATGAACACCGGGGAGCTGTTTTTT. It specifies CASSPPWGSMNTGELFF.

The rearrangement uses TRBV7-9 and TRBJ2-7; no definite D call. Germline assignment: CDR1 SEHNR and CDR2 FQNEAQ (reference sequence). The V end lost 9 bases, the J end lost 4 bases, and 16 bases lay between the germline ends. The CDR3 contains 13 residues. CDR3 nucleotide sequence: TGTGCCAGTACCGGGCTCCTCTTTTACGAGCAGTACTTC. As protein: CASTGLLFYEQYF.

The chain joins TRBV4-3 to TRBJ1-5, with D unresolved. The CDR3 contains 14 residues. CDR1 and CDR2 (germline): LGHNA, YSLEER. V was shortened by 0 bases and J by 4 bases, with 7 bases between the two germline ends. The CDR3 region is CASSQDRGNQPQHF. Here the CDR3 DNA reads TGCGCCAGCAGCCAAGATCGAGGGAATCAGCCCCAGCATTTT.

The gene calls are TRBV4-1 and TRBJ2-3; weak D call: TRBD1 (5 bases). This CDR3 comprises 13 residues. V lost 2 bases and J lost 4, with 7 bases in between. The V gene's germline CDR1 is MGHRA and CDR2 YSYEKL. Written as DNA, the CDR3 is TGCGCCAGCAGCCAATTAGGGGCAGATACGCAGTATTTT. It translates to CASSQLGADTQYF.

This clone occurred a few times. The rearrangement joins TRBV7-9 to TRBJ1-1; perhaps TRBD1 as D (6 bases). This CDR3 comprises 12 residues. Germline V lookup: CDR1 SEHNR, CDR2 FQNEAQ (reference sequence). Trimming removed 0 bases from V and 8 bases from J, with 7 bases in between. The CDR3 is CASSLAGTEAFF. The DNA for the CDR3 is TGTGCCAGCAGCTTAGCGGGGACAGAAGCTTTCTTT.

CDR3 nucleotide sequence: TGTGCCAGCAAGCCACGGGACAGGGCTGCTGGCTACACCTTC. Its translation: CASKPRDRAAGYTF. The chain uses TRBV6-1 and TRBJ1-2, with 9 bases fitting TRBD1. This CDR3 is built from 14 residues. Germline trimming cut 7 bases from V and 7 bases from J; bases unmatched to any gene: 10. Germline values: CDR1 MNHNS, CDR2 SASEGT.

This clone was picked up a small number of times. The genes are TRBV5-4 and TRBJ2-7; 9 bases agree with TRBD1. The CDR3 runs to 15 residues. V gave up 0 bases and J gave up 1 base; unmatched junction bases: 2. Germline assignment: CDR1 SGHNT and CDR2 YYREEE (reference sequence). In DNA, the CDR3 is TGTGCCAGCAGCTTGGCCGGGACAGGGTCCTACGAGCAGTACTTC. Protein: CASSLAGTGSYEQYF.

V gene TRBV6-1 combines with J gene TRBJ2-2; 7 bases match TRBD1. Germline assignment: CDR1 MNHNS and CDR2 SASEGT. Trimming cost V 9 bases and J 0 bases; bases outside gene matches: 4. This CDR3 contains 14 residues. The CDR3 DNA is TGTGCCAGTCGACAGGGCTCGAACACCGGGGAGCTGTTTTTT. It encodes CASRQGSNTGELFF.

This clone was seen only a few times. The genes are TRBV5-1 and TRBJ1-4; D ambiguous. CDR1 is SGHRS, CDR2 YFSETQ, per germline. Trimming pared 2 bases from V and 5 bases from J, leaving 13 bases between. The CDR3 has 15 amino acids. This CDR3 is CASSFLGRENEKLFF. CDR3 sequence (DNA): TGCGCCAGCAGCTTCTTAGGCAGAGAGAATGAAAAACTGTTTTTT.

V and J are TRBV28 and TRBJ2-3, with D maybe TRBD2 (6 bases). V was pared by 5 bases and J by 6 bases, with 15 bases between. The germline V gene encodes CDR1 MDHEN and CDR2 SYDVKM. There are 14 residues in the CDR3. The CDR3 region has the DNA TGTGCCAGCAGTCCCCGAGTGGCGGGGGATACGCAGTATTTT. It translates to CASSPRVAGDTQYF.

This clone has only a few counts. The chain recombines TRBV15 with TRBJ1-4; D is uncertain. The germline CDR1 and CDR2 sequences are LNHNV and YYDKDF (reference sequence). V lost 0 bases, J lost 14 bases, and 13 bases lay in between. There are 13 residues in the CDR3. The CDR3 region is CATSRDRAAPLFF. The DNA for the CDR3 is TGTGCCACCAGCAGAGATAGAGCTGCTCCCCTGTTTTTT.

This CDR3 reads CASSLMTSGTDTQYF. DNA for the CDR3: TGTGCCAGCAGCTTAATGACTAGCGGAACAGATACGCAGTATTTT. This rearrangement joins TRBV11-3 to TRBJ2-3; 9 bases map to TRBD2. The CDR3 is made up of 15 amino acids. V was pared by 2 bases and J by 3 bases, with 3 bases of the junction left unmatched. Germline V gene sequence: CDR1 SGHNT, CDR2 YENEEA.